Listed below are T cell receptor beta chains from one sample, sequenced in a study of shared clonotypes between healthy human individuals. Profiled with immunoSEQ multiplex PCR; TCRdb holds only in-frame clones, not every one. This sample has about 2.4 million clones, with roughly 93% found just once. Source material: naive CD4+ T cells from PBMCs. These receptors all come from a man aged 18 to 30 in good health. Some clones in this sample may be carry-over from other donors' samples. The CDR3 runs from the conserved cysteine through the conserved F or W. D genes are given only for firm matches. Clone size is not always given. Where it is, it says once, few, many or a class for expanded clones.

d_gene,j_gene,abundance,v_gene,CDR3aa,CDR3nt
TRBD1,TRBJ2-7,.,TRBV5-1,CASSLGQGAKEQYF,TGCGCCAGCAGCTTGGGACAGGGGGCGAAAGAGCAGTACTTC
.,TRBJ2-1,.,TRBV6-1,CASIKSGTPYNEQFF,TGTGCCAGCATCAAATCTGGGACTCCCTACAATGAGCAGTTCTTC
TRBD1,TRBJ2-7,.,TRBV5-6,CASSRQGAGYEQYF,TGTGCCAGCAGCCGGCAGGGGGCTGGCTACGAGCAGTACTTC
.,TRBJ2-3,.,TRBV25-1,CASSGLTDTQYF,TGTGCCAGCAGTGGCCTCACAGATACGCAGTATTTT
.,TRBJ2-7,.,TRBV28,CASSWQGAYEQYF,TGTGCCAGCAGTTGGCAAGGAGCCTACGAGCAGTACTTC
.,TRBJ1-1,.,TRBV5-6,CASSPRRGGKSFF,TGTGCCAGCAGCCCCCGCAGGGGAGGGAAGTCTTTCTTT
.,TRBJ1-1,.,TRBV11-2,CASRSTGTAEAFF,TGTGCCAGCAGGTCAACAGGGACGGCTGAAGCTTTCTTT
TRBD1,TRBJ2-2,.,TRBV10-3,CAISGQGGLTGELFF,TGTGCCATCAGTGGACAGGGGGGTTTAACCGGGGAGCTGTTTTTT
TRBD1,TRBJ1-1,few,TRBV10-3,CAIRPRTGTEAFF,TGTGCCATCAGACCGAGGACAGGGACTGAAGCTTTCTTT
.,TRBJ1-4,.,TRBV5-1,CASSYTTGSTNEKLFF,TGCGCCAGCAGCTATACAACAGGTTCGACTAATGAAAAACTGTTTTTT
.,TRBJ1-1,.,TRBV28,CASSRGAEAFF,TGTGCCAGCAGCCGGGGCGCTGAAGCTTTCTTT
.,TRBJ2-1,.,TRBV10-2,CASTPQESGYNEQFF,TGCGCCAGCACCCCCCAGGAGAGCGGATACAATGAGCAGTTCTTC
.,TRBJ1-3,.,TRBV10-3,CAINDPTDSGNTIYF,TGTGCCATCAATGACCCGACGGACTCTGGAAACACCATATATTTT
.,TRBJ2-3,.,TRBV5-6,CASSLSRVSSTDTQYF,TGTGCCAGCAGTTTGAGTCGGGTCTCTAGCACAGATACGCAGTATTTT
.,TRBJ1-2,.,TRBV9,CASSVEEGLVFPYGYTF,TGTGCCAGCAGCGTAGAGGAGGGCCTGGTCTTCCCCTATGGCTACACCTTC
.,TRBJ2-1,.,TRBV11-3,CASSQGGQGRYNEQFF,TGTGCCAGCAGCCAAGGGGGGCAGGGAAGATACAATGAGCAGTTCTTC
.,TRBJ2-7,.,TRBV5-6,CASSLRRGYEQYF,TGTGCCAGCAGCTTGCGACGGGGTTACGAGCAGTACTTC
.,TRBJ2-7,.,TRBV5-5,CASSGRDLRASEQYF,TGTGCCAGCAGCGGACGGGACCTTAGGGCAAGCGAGCAGTACTTC
.,TRBJ1-6,.,TRBV6-5,CATTGRRTKNSPLHF,TGTGCCACAACGGGCAGGAGGACTAAGAATTCACCCCTCCACTTT
TRBD1,TRBJ2-5,.,TRBV28,CASSPRQGRETQYF,TGTGCCAGCAGTCCGCGACAGGGGAGAGAGACCCAGTACTTC
.,TRBJ1-2,.,TRBV27,CASSRRGFNYGYTF,TGTGCCAGCAGCCGACGGGGTTTTAACTATGGCTACACCTTC
.,TRBJ2-3,.,TRBV27,CASSPKPRGTDTQYF,TGTGCCAGCAGCCCTAAACCGCGGGGCACAGATACGCAGTATTTT
TRBD2,TRBJ2-2,.,TRBV5-8,CASSLARKLAGAGELFF,TGTGCCAGCAGCTTGGCGCGTAAACTAGCGGGAGCCGGGGAGCTGTTTTTT
.,TRBJ1-1,once,TRBV28,CASSLAVSEAFF,TGTGCCAGCAGTTTAGCTGTTTCCGAAGCTTTCTTT
TRBD1,TRBJ1-3,.,TRBV15,CATSRDHGQEHSGNTIYF,TGTGCCACCAGCAGAGACCACGGACAGGAACATTCTGGAAACACCATATATTTT
.,TRBJ2-7,once,TRBV2,CASSSLLEQYF,TGTGCCAGCAGTTCCCTCCTGGAGCAGTACTTC
TRBD2,TRBJ2-1,.,TRBV9,CASSFTSGSYNEQFF,TGTGCCAGCAGCTTTACTAGCGGGAGTTACAATGAGCAGTTCTTC
.,TRBJ1-4,.,TRBV4-1,CASSPFGGPNEKLFF,TGCGCCAGCAGCCCTTTTGGGGGCCCTAATGAAAAACTGTTTTTT
.,TRBJ1-2,.,TRBV28,CASSLEDNYGYTF,TGTGCCAGCAGTTTGGAAGACAACTATGGCTACACCTTC
.,TRBJ1-1,.,TRBV10-3,CAISEDGINTEAFF,TGTGCCATCAGTGAGGACGGAATCAACACTGAAGCTTTCTTT
TRBD1,TRBJ1-2,.,TRBV28,CASSSGTGLYGYTF,TGTGCCAGCAGTTCCGGGACAGGGCTCTATGGCTACACCTTC
TRBD2,TRBJ2-2,.,TRBV7-8,CASSARLAGSEGTGELFF,TGTGCCAGCAGCGCGCGACTAGCGGGATCGGAAGGGACCGGGGAGCTGTTTTTT
.,TRBJ1-5,.,TRBV28,CASSLQAYTAAARGEPQHF,TGTGCCAGCAGTTTACAGGCGTACACCGCCGCGGCAAGGGGCGAGCCCCAGCATTTT
.,TRBJ2-7,.,TRBV18,CASSQASGYYEQYF,TGTGCCAGCTCACAGGCCTCCGGGTACTACGAGCAGTACTTC
.,TRBJ1-1,once,TRBV5-1,CASSFGGGTEAFF,TGCGCCAGCAGCTTCGGGGGAGGAACTGAAGCTTTCTTT
.,TRBJ2-3,.,TRBV11-2,CASSPVRLASTDTQYF,TGTGCCAGCAGCCCAGTTAGGCTAGCTAGCACAGATACGCAGTATTTT
TRBD1,TRBJ1-1,.,TRBV2,CASSGDRGTEAFF,TGTGCCAGCAGCGGGGACAGGGGCACTGAAGCTTTCTTT
.,TRBJ2-2,.,TRBV9,CASSVAGGDTGELFF,TGTGCCAGCAGCGTAGCCGGCGGAGACACCGGGGAGCTGTTTTTT
TRBD2,TRBJ2-7,.,TRBV6-6,CASSSSGWVNEQYF,TGTGCCAGCAGTTCTAGCGGGTGGGTGAACGAGCAGTACTTC
TRBD2,TRBJ2-1,.,TRBV11-3,CASSSRSRREGDNEQFF,TGTGCCAGCAGCTCCCGGTCTCGGCGGGAGGGGGACAATGAGCAGTTCTTC
.,TRBJ1-1,.,TRBV2,CASSGGGNTEAFF,TGTGCCAGCAGTGGGGGGGGGAACACTGAAGCTTTCTTT
.,TRBJ2-7,.,TRBV4-1,CASSLPGHQGVQYF,TGCGCCAGCAGCCTGCCGGGACACCAAGGGGTGCAGTACTTC
.,TRBJ2-5,.,TRBV29-1,CSVMGHQETQYF,TGCAGCGTGATGGGACACCAAGAGACCCAGTACTTC
TRBD1,TRBJ1-3,.,TRBV4-1,CASSQELGGHSGNTIYF,TGCGCCAGCAGCCAAGAATTAGGGGGCCACTCTGGAAACACCATATATTTT
.,TRBJ2-7,.,TRBV7-2,CASSLDTYEQYF,TGTGCCAGCAGCTTAGATACTTACGAGCAGTACTTC
.,TRBJ2-7,.,TRBV5-4,CASSFGGRYEQYF,TGTGCCAGCAGCTTCGGCGGACGCTACGAGCAGTACTTC
TRBD2,TRBJ2-3,.,TRBV5-1,CASSPGGLAADTQYF,TGCGCCAGCAGCCCGGGAGGGCTAGCCGCAGATACGCAGTATTTT
TRBD2,TRBJ2-5,.,TRBV5-1,CASKRGTSQETQYF,TGCGCCAGCAAAAGAGGGACTAGCCAAGAGACCCAGTACTTC